This T cell receptor (beta chain) emerged from a study of tumor-infiltrating lymphocytes in primary liver carcinoma. Study summary: There were tumors of stage T1-T3 N0M0, each 4.2 to 10 cm across.

The approximately 20-31 mg bulk tissue piece was not sorted before simultaneous RNA and DNA extraction. Every tumor contributed samples taken at five separate regions. Priming with a constant-region primer yielded TCR beta cDNA from 400 to 500 ng total RNA. Slightly modified ARM-PCR served as the procedure for the TCR beta libraries. These libraries came from three rounds of nested multiplex PCR. Investigators reported that the first two PCR rounds, at 10 cycles each, used TRBV1-TRBV30 forward primers with a C-beta reverse primer. Using its own MiXCR run on the multiplex PCR reads, TCRdb lists one record per CDR3 protein. The table shows roughly 100,000 distinct CDR3 sequences, with 80% to 85% occurring only once. CDR1 SGHAT and CDR2 FQNNGV come from the germline V gene. V lost 1 base, J lost 4 bases, and 19 bases lay in between. The CDR3 loop spans 17 amino acids. Study-wide results and caveats: Relative to blood, tumors carried a significantly larger fraction of the repertoire in their top 250 clones (p = 0.039).

Concerning this clonotype: Its specificity is not known.

Input material: liver tumor tissue from sampling region 3. The subset is: tumor region T3, left-lateral pole. This receptor was obtained from a middle-aged man with primary liver carcinoma and hepatitis B virus infection. V and J are TRBV11-2 and TRBJ1-2, with D perhaps matching TRBD1 (5 bases). DNA of the CDR3: TGTGCCAGCAGCTTAGGTCCGATCAGGGCGCTGCGCTATGGCTACACCTTC. Its protein product is CASSLGPIRALRYGYTF.